Presented here are 8 T cell receptor beta chains from one specimen sequenced in a study of cytomegalovirus exposure and HLA in healthy donors. Vbeta (60) and Jbeta (13) primers were used in the PCR. Assay: immunoSEQ multiplex PCR; the TCRdb copy retains only in-frame clones and omits some. The sample consists of about 160,000 clones, roughly 70% of them appearing once. Sequenced input: PBMCs. These receptors came from a woman between 50 and 59 years old in good health and CMV-seropositive.

This chain links TRBV2 with TRBJ1-2; D ambiguous. Trimming shortened V by 2 bases and J by 0 bases, and 4 bases separated the two germline ends. Germline V lookup: CDR1 SNHLY, CDR2 FYNNEI. This CDR3 has 13 amino acids. The CDR3 DNA reads TGTGCCAGCAGTGAACTTTCTAACTATGGCTACACCTTC. Translation: CASSELSNYGYTF.

At least ten counts were recorded for this clone. The J gene is TRBJ1-5, the V gene TRBV6-6, with D perhaps matching TRBD1 (5 bases). V gave up 5 bases and J gave up 0 bases, with 11 bases separating them. In germline, CDR1 is MNHNY, CDR2 SVGAGI (reference sequence). The CDR3 is 15 residues long. CDR3 protein: CASSPTDLSNQPQHF. Here the CDR3 DNA reads TGTGCCAGCAGTCCGACAGATCTTAGCAATCAGCCCCAGCATTTT.

Of note for this clone: This sample also contains other DNA sequences that code for the same CDR3. The chain recombines TRBV5-1 with TRBJ2-6, with TRBD1 as a possible D gene (6 bases). Trimming took 2 bases from V and 2 from J, leaving 8 bases between them. This CDR3 spans 15 amino acids. From germline, CDR1 is SGHRS and CDR2 YFSETQ. The CDR3 sequence is CASSLQGPGANVLTF. CDR3 DNA: TGCGCCAGCAGCTTACAGGGACCTGGGGCCAACGTCCTGACTTTC. The full variable domain, completed using reference TRBV5-1 and TRBJ2-6, is KAGVTQTPRYLIKTRGQQVTLSCSPISGHRSVSWYQQTPGQGLQFLFEYFSETQRNKGNFPGRFSGRQFSNSRSEMNVSTLELGDSALYLCASSLQGPGANVLTFGAGSRLTVL.

The V call is TRBV6-6, the J call TRBJ1-6; D is unclear. Germline loops: CDR1 MNHNY, CDR2 SVGAGI (reference sequence). The ends were cut back, 5 bases at V and 0 bases at J, with 11 bases in the middle. This CDR3 comprises 16 residues. CDR3 protein: CASSLGVDSYNSPLHF. The DNA for the CDR3 is TGTGCCAGCAGTCTAGGAGTTGACTCCTATAATTCACCCCTCCACTTT.

This chain links TRBV6-6 with TRBJ2-5; 7 bases map to TRBD2. CDR1 MNHNY and CDR2 SVGAGI come from the germline V gene (reference sequence). V was pared by 2 bases and J by 0 bases, with 3 bases of the junction left unmatched. The CDR3 totals 15 residues. The CDR3 DNA reads TGTGCCAGCAGTTACGTGGGGGGGTACCAAGAGACCCAGTACTTC. Encoded protein: CASSYVGGYQETQYF.

To note about this clone: Other DNA sequences in the sample encode the same CDR3. The rearrangement uses TRBV9 and TRBJ2-1; D is uncertain. The germline V gene has CDR1 SGDLS and CDR2 YYNGEE. V was pared by 0 bases and J by 3 bases, with 4 bases between. The CDR3 extends over 13 amino acids. CDR3 bases: TGTGCCAGCAGCGTAGACAGCTACAATGAGCAGTTCTTC. Residues: CASSVDSYNEQFF.

This chain joins TRBV2 and TRBJ2-7; 11 positions agree with TRBD1. The CDR3 runs to 15 residues. Germline trimming cut 6 bases from V and 5 bases from J; bases unmatched to any gene: 9. Germline V lookup: CDR1 SNHLY, CDR2 FYNNEI. CDR3 nucleotides: TGTGCCAGCAGGCCGGACAGGGGGCTAGTCCACGAGCAGTACTTC. Amino acid sequence: CASRPDRGLVHEQYF.

This clone was recorded a few times. The genes are TRBV10-1 and TRBJ2-7; possible D gene TRBD2, 5 bases. CDR3 length: 13 residues. Trimming removed 2 bases at V and 7 bases at J, with 12 bases between. Per the germline V gene, CDR1 is WNHNN and CDR2 is SYGVQD (reference sequence). CDR3 region: CASSETGGREQYF. The CDR3 DNA reads TGCGCCAGCAGTGAGACTGGAGGAAGAGAGCAGTACTTC.